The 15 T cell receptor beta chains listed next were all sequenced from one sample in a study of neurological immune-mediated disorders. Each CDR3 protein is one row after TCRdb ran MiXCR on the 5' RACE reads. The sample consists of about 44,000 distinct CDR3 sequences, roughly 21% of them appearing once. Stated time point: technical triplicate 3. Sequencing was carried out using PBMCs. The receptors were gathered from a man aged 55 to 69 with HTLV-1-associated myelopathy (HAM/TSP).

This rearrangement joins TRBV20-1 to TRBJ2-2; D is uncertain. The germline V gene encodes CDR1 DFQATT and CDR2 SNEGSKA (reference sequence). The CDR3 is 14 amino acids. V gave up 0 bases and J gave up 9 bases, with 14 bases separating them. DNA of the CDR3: TGCAGTGCTAGAGAGAGAGCGAGCACATGGGAGCTGTTTTTT. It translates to CSARERASTWELFF.

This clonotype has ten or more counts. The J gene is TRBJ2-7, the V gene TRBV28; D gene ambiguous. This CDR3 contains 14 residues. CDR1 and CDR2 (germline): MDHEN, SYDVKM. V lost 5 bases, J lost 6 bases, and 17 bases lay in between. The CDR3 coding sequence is TGTGCCAGCAGTCCCCCCCTGGAGTCGGGCGAGCAGTACTTC. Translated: CASSPPLESGEQYF.

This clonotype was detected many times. CDR3 sequence reads: CASSTLAGNSYNEQFF. As DNA, the CDR3 is TGTGCCAGCAGTACCTTAGCGGGAAACTCCTACAATGAGCAGTTCTTC. The rearrangement uses TRBV28 and TRBJ2-1, with 8 bases identical to TRBD2. This CDR3 spans 16 amino acids. V trimming: 5 bases; J trimming: 0 bases; junction bases outside the gene matches: 6. Germline CDR1 and CDR2: MDHEN and SYDVKM.

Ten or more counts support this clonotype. As DNA, the CDR3 is TGCAGTGCTAGAGCCATCCTAGCGGGATCCTACAATGAGCAGTTCTTC. Its translation: CSARAILAGSYNEQFF. The J gene is TRBJ2-1, the V gene TRBV20-1; TRBD2 agrees at 9 bases. Germline CDR1 and CDR2: DFQATT and SNEGSKA (reference sequence). Trimming removed 1 base from V and 1 base from J; junction bases left unmatched: 5. The CDR3 length is 16 residues.

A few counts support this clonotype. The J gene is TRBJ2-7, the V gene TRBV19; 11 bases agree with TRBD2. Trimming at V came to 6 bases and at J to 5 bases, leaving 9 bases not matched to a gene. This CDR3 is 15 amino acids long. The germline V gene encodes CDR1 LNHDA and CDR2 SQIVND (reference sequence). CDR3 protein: CASRELAGVNHEQYF. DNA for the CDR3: TGTGCCAGTAGGGAACTAGCGGGAGTGAATCACGAGCAGTACTTC.

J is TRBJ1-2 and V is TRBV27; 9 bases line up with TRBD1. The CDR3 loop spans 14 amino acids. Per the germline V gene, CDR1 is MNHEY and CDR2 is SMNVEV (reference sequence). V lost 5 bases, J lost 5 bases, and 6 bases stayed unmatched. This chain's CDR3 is CASSTGTGRYGYTF. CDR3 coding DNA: TGTGCCAGCAGTACCGGGACAGGGAGGTATGGCTACACCTTC.

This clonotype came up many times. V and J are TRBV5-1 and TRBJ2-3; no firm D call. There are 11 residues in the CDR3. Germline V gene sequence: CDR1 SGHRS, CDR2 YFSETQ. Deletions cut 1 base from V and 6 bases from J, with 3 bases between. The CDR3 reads CASSLMDTQYF. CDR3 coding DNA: TGCGCCAGCAGCTTGATGGATACGCAGTATTTT. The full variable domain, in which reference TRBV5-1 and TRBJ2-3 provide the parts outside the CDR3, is KAGVTQTPRYLIKTRGQQVTLSCSPISGHRSVSWYQQTPGQGLQFLFEYFSETQRNKGNFPGRFSGRQFSNSRSEMNVSTLELGDSALYLCASSLMDTQYFGPGTRLTVL.

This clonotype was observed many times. The CDR3 nucleotides read TGTGCCAGCAGCTTTTCCGTCACCTACGAGCAGTACTTC. Its protein is CASSFSVTYEQYF. The chain links TRBV5-5 to TRBJ2-7; D unclear. The CDR3 contains 13 residues. V shed 2 bases and J shed 2 bases, with 8 bases lying between them. Germline V gene data show CDR1 as SGHKS and CDR2 as YYEKEE (reference sequence).

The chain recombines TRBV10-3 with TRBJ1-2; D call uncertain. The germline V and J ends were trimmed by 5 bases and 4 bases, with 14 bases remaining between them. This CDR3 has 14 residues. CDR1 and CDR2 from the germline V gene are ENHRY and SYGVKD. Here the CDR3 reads CAISNPSGVYGYTF. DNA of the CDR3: TGTGCCATCAGTAACCCCTCCGGGGTCTATGGCTACACCTTC.

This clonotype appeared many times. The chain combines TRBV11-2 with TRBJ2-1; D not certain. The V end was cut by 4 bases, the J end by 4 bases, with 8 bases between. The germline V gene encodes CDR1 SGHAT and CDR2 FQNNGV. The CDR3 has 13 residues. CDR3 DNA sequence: TGTGCCAGCAGCTCTACACAATACAATGAGCAGTTCTTC. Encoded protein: CASSSTQYNEQFF. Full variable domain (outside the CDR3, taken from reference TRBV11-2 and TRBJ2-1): EAGVAQSPRYKIIEKRQSVAFWCNPISGHATLYWYQQILGQGPKLLIQFQNNGVVDDSQLPKDRFSAERLKGVDSTLKIQPAKLEDSAVYLCASSSTQYNEQFFGPGTRLTVL.

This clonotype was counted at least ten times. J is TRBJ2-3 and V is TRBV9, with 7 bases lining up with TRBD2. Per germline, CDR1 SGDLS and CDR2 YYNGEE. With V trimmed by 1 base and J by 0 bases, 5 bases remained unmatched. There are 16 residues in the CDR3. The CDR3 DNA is TGTGCCAGCAGCGTAAATCCGGGAGGTAGCACAGATACGCAGTATTTT. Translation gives CASSVNPGGSTDTQYF.

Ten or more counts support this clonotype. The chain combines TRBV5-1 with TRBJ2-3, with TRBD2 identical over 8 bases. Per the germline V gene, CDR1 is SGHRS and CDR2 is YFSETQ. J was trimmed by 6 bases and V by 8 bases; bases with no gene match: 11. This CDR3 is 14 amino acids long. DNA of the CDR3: TGCGCCAGTGGACTAGCTCAGCGCCGGGATACGCAGTATTTT. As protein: CASGLAQRRDTQYF. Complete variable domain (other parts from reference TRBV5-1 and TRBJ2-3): KAGVTQTPRYLIKTRGQQVTLSCSPISGHRSVSWYQQTPGQGLQFLFEYFSETQRNKGNFPGRFSGRQFSNSRSEMNVSTLELGDSALYLCASGLAQRRDTQYFGPGTRLTVL.

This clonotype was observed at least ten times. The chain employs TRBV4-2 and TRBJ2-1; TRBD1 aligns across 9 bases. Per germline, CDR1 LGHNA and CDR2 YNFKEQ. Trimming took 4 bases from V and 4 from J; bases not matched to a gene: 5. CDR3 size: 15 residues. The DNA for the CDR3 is TGTGCCAGCAGCCCCCCGGGACAGGGTTACAATGAGCAGTTCTTC. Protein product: CASSPPGQGYNEQFF.

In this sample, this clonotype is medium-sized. In DNA, the CDR3 is TGCGCCAGCAGCTTCGGGACTAGCCAAAGCACAGATACGCAGTATTTT. This sequence encodes CASSFGTSQSTDTQYF. V is TRBV5-1 and J is TRBJ2-3; 9 bases are shared with TRBD2. Trimming took 2 bases from V and 0 from J; bases not matched to a gene: 4. Germline values: CDR1 SGHRS, CDR2 YFSETQ. CDR3 size: 16 residues.

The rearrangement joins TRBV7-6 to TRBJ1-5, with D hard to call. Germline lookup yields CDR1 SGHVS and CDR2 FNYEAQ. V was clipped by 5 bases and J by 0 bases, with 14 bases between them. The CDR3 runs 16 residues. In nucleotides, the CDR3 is TGTGCCAGCAGCCCTACCATTGGGCTTAGCAATCAGCCCCAGCATTTT. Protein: CASSPTIGLSNQPQHF.